The present T cell receptor (beta chain) was sequenced within a study of CD4 T cells in relation to SARS-CoV-2 and coronaviruses. The study, taken as a whole, reports: About 65% of donors had memory CD4+ clonotypes crossrecognizing SARS-CoV-2 and common cold coronavirus spike.

Sequenced by immunoSEQ multiplex PCR; TCRdb stores in-frame clones only, minus some. The sample lists about 21,000 clones; just under 80% were seen once. With 10 bases clipped from V and 0 bases from J, the junction kept 7 bases outside the gene matches. Germline V lookup: CDR1 LNHDA, CDR2 SQIVND (reference sequence). CDR3 length: 14 amino acids. Unexposed donor CD4+ T cells date from 2011-2018, before the COVID-19 pandemic. The cells were cultured for about ten days before CD4+ T cells were isolated. As cell numbers allowed, unexposed-donor CD4+ T cells faced SARS-CoV-2 S/N and four cold-coronavirus spikes. Cultures held some 1.8 million PBMCs per well with around 9.7 IU/ml IL-2. Cultures received half-medium IL-2 refreshes on days 3 and 7. This clone was recorded once. Its antigen is not known.

The source is a human donor in good health. The sequenced material came from CD4+ T cells from PBMCs, cultured in vitro. The chain is built from TRBV19 and TRBJ1-1, with 8 bases that match TRBD1. The CDR3 bases are TGTGCCACGTCGACAGGGGACATGAACACTGAAGCTTTCTTT. This sequence encodes CATSTGDMNTEAFF.